This TCR beta chain emerged from a study of early T cells in non-severe SARS-CoV-2 infection. TCRdb processed the 5' RACE reads anew with MiXCR; each CDR3 protein has one entry. This sample has tens of thousands of distinct CDR3 sequences; around 13% occur once, and the top ten carry about 6.1%. This clonotype turned up a few times. The CDR3 is 12 residues long. The V end lost 5 bases, the J end lost 8 bases, and 12 bases lay between the germline ends. The sequence derives from an adult who was a healthcare worker with PCR-confirmed SARS-CoV-2 infection or an uninfected control (not recorded which). The sequenced material came from whole blood. The chain carries TRBV12-3 or TRBV12-4 and TRBJ1-2; a weak D match, TRBD1 (6 bases). The CDR3 nucleotides read TGTGCCAGCAGTCCACAGGGTTTCGGCTACACCTTC. It translates to CASSPQGFGYTF.